The next 2 T cell receptor beta chains were all read from a single sample in a study of blood T cell repertoires in COVID-19. Sequencing used immunoSEQ multiplex PCR; TCRdb keeps in-frame clones, though not all of them. Here the sample spans some 73,000 clones, 70% to 75% being singletons. Sequencing was performed on peripheral blood. Source of these receptors: a man in his sixties with acute or convalescent COVID-19.

This chain joins TRBV5-1 and TRBJ2-7; 7 bases map to TRBD2. V dropped 0 bases and J dropped 4; count of bases not matched to a gene: 7. This CDR3 region has 15 residues. The V gene's germline CDR1 is SGHRS and CDR2 YFSETQ. CDR3 nucleotide sequence: TGCGCCAGCAGCTTGGGCGGCGGGAGTCAGTACGAGCAGTACTTC. Encoded protein: CASSLGGGSQYEQYF. The whole variable domain, filled in from reference TRBV5-1 and TRBJ2-7, reads KAGVTQTPRYLIKTRGQQVTLSCSPISGHRSVSWYQQTPGQGLQFLFEYFSETQRNKGNFPGRFSGRQFSNSRSEMNVSTLELGDSALYLCASSLGGGSQYEQYFGPGTRLTVT.

The CDR3 DNA is TGTGCCAGCAGTTCTTTTACCGGGACAGGGACCACCCGACAAGAGACCCAGTACTTC. Its translation: CASSSFTGTGTTRQETQYF. The chain uses TRBV2 and TRBJ2-5; 9 nucleotides align to TRBD1. This CDR3 has 19 amino acids. With V trimmed by 5 bases and J by 2 bases, 18 bases remained unmatched. Germline-derived CDR1 and CDR2 are SNHLY and FYNNEI.